A selection of T cell receptor beta chains follows, all from one sample in a study of blood T cell repertoires in COVID-19. Method: immunoSEQ multiplex PCR; TCRdb's copy keeps in-frame clones and lacks some. Among roughly 210,000 clones listed, 80% to 90% were seen once. Sequencing input: peripheral blood. Receptor source: a woman over 75 with COVID-19, enrolled during active disease. Both conserved end residues are part of each CDR3. D genes are given only for firm matches. Some rows mark clone size as missing; the rest say once, few, many or name a class of expanded clone.

v_call	j_call	d_call	clone_size	cdr3_aa	cdr3_nt
TRBV5-4	TRBJ2-2	TRBD1	-	CASSGGQGAPGELFF	TGTGCCAGCAGCGGGGGACAGGGGGCCCCCGGGGAGCTGTTTTTT
TRBV4-2	TRBJ1-5	-	few	CASSQDRGDQPQHF	TGTGCCAGCAGCCAAGACCGGGGAGATCAGCCCCAGCATTTT
TRBV6-2/TRBV6-3	TRBJ1-5	-	-	CASSSTSSNQPQHF	TGTGCCAGCAGTAGTACTTCCAGCAATCAGCCCCAGCATTTT
TRBV18	TRBJ1-4	-	few	CASSPSGSPNEKLFF	TGTGCCAGCTCACCTTCAGGTTCACCTAATGAAAAACTGTTTTTT
TRBV19	TRBJ2-5	TRBD2	-	CASSIGQRGGETQYF	TGTGCCAGTAGTATAGGACAGCGGGGGGGGGAGACCCAGTACTTC
TRBV6-5	TRBJ1-2	-	-	CASSYGSYGYTF	TGTGCCAGCAGTTACGGCAGCTATGGCTACACCTTC
TRBV12-3/TRBV12-4	TRBJ1-1	-	-	CASCGQMNTEAFF	TGTGCCAGCTGTGGGCAGATGAACACTGAAGCTTTCTTT
TRBV2	TRBJ2-1	TRBD2	-	CASSASGGRYNEQFF	TGTGCCAGCAGTGCTAGCGGGGGGCGCTACAATGAGCAGTTCTTC
TRBV19	TRBJ1-3	TRBD1	few	CASSSHRGLSGNTIYF	TGTGCCAGTAGTTCTCACAGGGGGCTCTCTGGAAACACCATATATTTT
TRBV7-2	TRBJ2-1	TRBD2	-	CASSSGGSNNEQFF	TGTGCCAGCAGCTCCGGGGGGAGCAACAATGAGCAGTTCTTC
TRBV24-1	TRBJ2-1	TRBD2	-	CATSSSGGDYEQFF	TGTGCCACCTCCTCTAGCGGGGGGGATTATGAGCAGTTCTTC
TRBV18	TRBJ2-2	TRBD1	-	CASSYSGTANTGELFF	TGTGCCAGCTCGTACTCCGGGACAGCGAACACCGGGGAGCTGTTTTTT
TRBV29-1	TRBJ1-5	-	-	CSVEESLGPGSSNQPQHF	TGCAGCGTTGAAGAATCCCTCGGACCAGGGTCAAGCAATCAGCCCCAGCATTTT
TRBV6-5	TRBJ1-2	-	-	CASSYTAGGGMGGYTF	TGTGCCAGCAGTTACACCGCGGGGGGTGGGATGGGTGGCTACACCTTC
TRBV24-1	TRBJ1-4	-	-	CATSEGPTGSEKLFF	TGTGCCACCAGTGAGGGACCCACCGGGAGTGAAAAACTGTTTTTT
TRBV24-1	TRBJ2-2	-	-	CATSDGEAGSGELFF	TGTGCCACCAGTGATGGGGAGGCTGGGAGCGGGGAGCTGTTTTTT
TRBV30	TRBJ2-7	-	-	CAWSSQGSDEQYF	TGTGCCTGGAGTAGTCAGGGAAGTGACGAGCAGTACTTC
TRBV6-5	TRBJ1-4	-	few	CASRDSATNEKLFF	TGTGCCAGCAGGGACAGTGCAACTAATGAAAAACTGTTTTTT
TRBV19	TRBJ2-2	TRBD1	-	CASSINRGLDTGELFF	TGTGCCAGTAGTATAAACAGGGGGCTGGACACCGGGGAGCTGTTTTTT
TRBV7-9	TRBJ1-2	TRBD1	-	CASSLAETGVYGYTF	TGTGCCAGCAGCTTAGCGGAGACAGGGGTCTATGGCTACACCTTC
TRBV3-1/TRBV3-2	TRBJ1-2	-	-	CASSPEGLGRRGYTF	TGTGCCAGCAGCCCCGAAGGTCTAGGCCGCCGGGGCTACACCTTC
TRBV6-5	TRBJ2-7	TRBD1	-	CASSFLGQVSYEQYF	TGTGCCAGCAGTTTCCTAGGACAGGTTTCCTACGAGCAGTACTTC
TRBV19	TRBJ1-5	-	-	CASTWGGQPQHF	TGTGCCAGCACCTGGGGGGGGCAGCCCCAGCATTTT
TRBV19	TRBJ1-4	-	-	CASSPARRQNNEKLFF	TGTGCCAGTAGCCCGGCCAGGAGGCAGAATAATGAAAAACTGTTTTTT
TRBV6-4	TRBJ1-2	-	-	CASNQDSTGNYGYTF	TGTGCCAGCAATCAGGACAGTACCGGAAACTATGGCTACACCTTC
TRBV2	TRBJ2-2	-	-	CASSPQGTAGELFF	TGTGCCAGCAGCCCCCAGGGTACCGCCGGGGAGCTGTTTTTT
TRBV6-5	TRBJ1-1	TRBD1	few	CASSQGERTEAFF	TGTGCCAGCAGTCAGGGGGAGAGGACTGAAGCTTTCTTT
TRBV5-1	TRBJ2-5	-	-	CASSLAVEETQYF	TGCGCCAGCAGCTTAGCGGTAGAAGAGACCCAGTACTTC
TRBV7-6	TRBJ2-3	TRBD2	-	CASSPRTSGGTDTQYF	TGTGCCAGCAGCCCCAGGACTAGCGGGGGAACAGATACGCAGTATTTT
TRBV7-6	TRBJ1-4	TRBD1	-	CASSLMGQGAANEKLFF	TGTGCCAGCAGCTTAATGGGACAGGGGGCGGCTAATGAAAAACTGTTTTTT
TRBV19	TRBJ1-2	TRBD1	-	CASSWATGAYNYGYTF	TGTGCCAGTAGTTGGGCCACAGGGGCTTATAACTATGGCTACACCTTC
TRBV11-2	TRBJ2-7	-	-	CASSPPGSTSEYF	TGTGCCAGCAGCCCCCCGGGGTCCACCTCGGAGTACTTC
TRBV4-3	TRBJ1-5	TRBD1	many	CASSQEASGTGGVGSNQPQHF	TGCGCCAGCAGCCAAGAAGCTTCCGGGACAGGGGGGGTTGGGAGCAATCAGCCCCAGCATTTT
TRBV7-2	TRBJ1-2	TRBD1	once	CASSPGQLNYGYTF	TGTGCCAGCAGCCCGGGACAGCTGAACTATGGCTACACCTTC
TRBV5-1	TRBJ1-4	TRBD1	-	CASRPDRGQEKLFF	TGCGCCAGCAGGCCTGACAGGGGGCAAGAAAAACTGTTTTTT
TRBV30	TRBJ1-1	TRBD1	-	CAWSFGQGIKNTEAFF	TGTGCCTGGAGTTTCGGACAGGGAATAAAGAACACTGAAGCTTTCTTT
TRBV29-1	TRBJ2-1	TRBD2	-	CSGEKAGGLNEQFF	TGCAGCGGTGAGAAAGCGGGGGGGCTTAATGAGCAGTTCTTC